The 23 T cell receptor beta chains below were found in one sample sequenced in a study of persistence of HIV-infected CD4 T cells. No antigen has been assigned to these receptors. Stimulation used 10 ug/mL lysate from CMV-infected fibroblasts. CD40L-negative CD69-negative CD45RO-high memory CD4+ T cells were sorted as populations depleted of antigen-responding cells. The libraries were made with immunoSEQ version 4 in survey mode. The table came from immunoSEQ multiplex PCR; TCRdb's copy has only in-frame clones and leaves some out. Counted here are 30,000 to 35,000 clones, roughly four fifths occurring once; the ten biggest clones make up more than 0.85%. This specimen consisted of CD4+ T cells sorted from PBMCs after approximately 19-hour stimulation, obtained from a patient who received antiretroviral therapy. The receptors originated from an adult man with HIV who was CMV-seropositive.

The J gene is TRBJ2-7, the V gene TRBV24-1; 7 nucleotides line up with TRBD1. Germline lookup yields CDR1 KGHDR and CDR2 SFDVKD. CDR3 length equals 15 residues. The V and J ends lost 3 bases and 7 bases, in that order; junction bases with no gene match: 11. CDR3 protein: CATSDPRQGIEEQYF. The CDR3 nucleotides are TGTGCCACCAGTGATCCCAGACAGGGAATTGAAGAGCAGTACTTC.

The chain uses TRBV20-1 and TRBJ1-2, with D hard to call. The CDR3 is 11 residues long. Germline loops: CDR1 DFQATT, CDR2 SNEGSKA (reference sequence). Trimming removed 7 bases at V and 4 bases at J, with 10 bases between. DNA of the CDR3: TGCAGTGTGGTCGACACCTATGGCTACACCTTC. Protein sequence: CSVVDTYGYTF.

This clone was observed a few times. The CDR3 DNA sequence: TGTGCCAGCAGCCAGACGGACAGGAGCTCCTACGAGCAGTACTTC. Amino acid sequence: CASSQTDRSSYEQYF. The V call is TRBV3-1 (or the pseudogene TRBV3-2), the J call TRBJ2-7, with 7 bases that match TRBD1. V trimming: 3 bases; J trimming: 0 bases; junction bases outside the gene matches: 5. CDR1 and CDR2 from the germline V gene are LGHDT and YNNKEL (reference sequence). CDR3 length: 15 residues.

CDR3 protein: CASKRLAANTGELFF. The DNA of the CDR3 is TGTGCCAGTAAAAGGCTAGCGGCCAACACCGGGGAGCTGTTTTTT. The chain has TRBV19 and TRBJ2-2; TRBD2 matches 7 bases. This CDR3 has 15 amino acids. V lost 7 bases and J lost 2; bases outside the gene matches: 7. CDR1 and CDR2 from the germline V gene are LNHDA and SQIVND (reference sequence).

This CDR3 reads CASSYRLGDRNPRANYEQYF. The CDR3 bases are TGTGCCAGCAGTTACCGGCTAGGGGACAGGAACCCTCGGGCGAACTACGAGCAGTACTTC. The chain recombines TRBV6-2 or TRBV6-3 with TRBJ2-7; the match to TRBD1 covers 8 bases. This CDR3 spans 20 amino acids. The junction had 21 bases not matched to a gene; V was cut back by 2 bases and J by 3 bases. Germline V gene data show CDR1 as MNHEY and CDR2 as SVGEGT.

The chain couples TRBV4-1 to TRBJ2-3; D is tentatively TRBD1 or TRBD2 (6 bases each). The V end was cut by 8 bases, the J end by 6 bases, with 15 bases between. This CDR3 is 13 amino acids long. Germline values: CDR1 MGHRA, CDR2 YSYEKL. The CDR3 is CASRRGASDTQYF. DNA for the CDR3: TGCGCCAGCCGGAGGGGGGCCTCGGATACGCAGTATTTT.

The table lists this clone with a few counts. J is TRBJ1-5 and V is TRBV10-3; no reliable D call. CDR3 length: 14 amino acids. CDR1 and CDR2 (germline): ENHRY, SYGVKD. V dropped 7 bases and J dropped 5 bases, with 15 bases sitting between them. CDR3 nucleotides: TGTGCCATCACTACTGACCCGGACTATCAGCCCCAGCATTTT. It translates to CAITTDPDYQPQHF.

Here the CDR3 DNA reads TGCGCCAGCAGCCAGACGCGGGGGAATTCACCCCTCCACTTT. Translated: CASSQTRGNSPLHF. V usage is TRBV4-3 and J usage is TRBJ1-6; the D gene is possibly TRBD1 (5 bases). Germline V gene data show CDR1 as LGHNA and CDR2 as YSLEER. The CDR3 sequence is 14 residues long. V lost 3 bases, J lost 7 bases, and 10 bases lay in between.

Only one count was recorded for this clone. The J gene is TRBJ2-2, the V gene TRBV7-2; D unclear. Trimming took 5 bases from V and 2 from J, leaving 9 bases between them. CDR1 and CDR2 from the germline V gene are SGHTA and FQGNSA. CDR3 length equals 14 residues. The CDR3 protein is CASSPLRNTGELFF. The CDR3 region has the DNA TGTGCCAGCAGCCCGCTAAGAAACACCGGGGAGCTGTTTTTT.

The chain is built from TRBV6-5 and TRBJ2-5, with D perhaps assigned TRBD1 or TRBD2 (6 bases each). The CDR3 runs 12 residues. Trimming stripped 11 bases from V and 5 bases from J, with 15 bases between. Germline CDR1 MNHEY, CDR2 SVGAGI. The CDR3 bases are TGTGCCGGACCACGGGGGCGGGAGACCCAGTACTTC. Translation: CAGPRGRETQYF.

This clone was counted once. The chain has TRBV2 and TRBJ2-5; no firm D call. The CDR3 has 15 residues. V gave up 6 bases and J gave up 0 bases, with 14 bases separating them. CDR1 and CDR2 from the germline V gene are SNHLY and FYNNEI. The DNA for the CDR3 is TGTGCCAGCAGATCATTTTTCAGGAACCAAGAGACCCAGTACTTC. It encodes CASRSFFRNQETQYF.

V is TRBV6-5 and J is TRBJ2-7; D ambiguous. V lost 8 bases and J 3 bases, leaving 8 bases between the germline ends. The V gene's germline CDR1 is MNHEY and CDR2 SVGAGI. This CDR3 is 11 amino acids long. The CDR3 DNA reads TGTGCCAGCGGGCGTGGCTACGAGCAGTACTTC. Its translation is CASGRGYEQYF.

V is TRBV19 and J is TRBJ1-4; 8 bases agree with TRBD1. CDR1 is LNHDA, CDR2 SQIVND, per germline (reference sequence). Trimming at V came to 5 bases and at J to 0 bases, leaving 8 bases not matched to a gene. The CDR3 is 17 amino acids. CDR3: CASSFGDRFATNEKLFF. In DNA, the CDR3 is TGTGCCAGTAGTTTTGGGGACAGGTTTGCAACTAATGAAAAACTGTTTTTT. The entire variable domain, with the rest obtained from reference TRBV19 and TRBJ1-4, is as follows: DGGITQSPKYLFRKEGQNVTLSCEQNLNHDAMYWYRQDPGQGLRLIYYSQIVNDFQKGDIAEGYSVSREKKESFPLTVTSAQKNPTAFYLCASSFGDRFATNEKLFFGSGTQLSVL.

This clone was detected only once. This chain links TRBV18 with TRBJ2-5, with D perhaps TRBD1 (5 bases). The V and J ends lost 3 bases and 2 bases respectively, with 13 bases between them. This CDR3 is built from 15 residues. Per the germline V gene, CDR1 is KGHSH and CDR2 is LQKENI. CDR3: CASSPDSTVQETQYF. The CDR3 DNA is TGTGCCAGCTCACCTGACTCGACAGTTCAAGAGACCCAGTACTTC.

This sequence joins TRBV19 and TRBJ2-7, with TRBD1 matching over 8 bases. Trimming removed 6 bases from V and 2 bases from J; junction bases left unmatched: 12. Germline loops: CDR1 LNHDA, CDR2 SQIVND (reference sequence). The CDR3 extends over 16 amino acids. For the CDR3, the DNA is TGTGCCAGTAGCCTCAAAGGACAGGGACCAACCTACGAGCAGTACTTC. Encoded protein: CASSLKGQGPTYEQYF.

This chain connects TRBV11-1 to TRBJ2-5; maybe TRBD1 (6 bases). From germline, CDR1 is SGHAT and CDR2 FQDESV (reference sequence). The V gene lost 1 base and the J gene lost 5 bases, with 14 bases spanning the gap. This CDR3 contains 15 residues. CDR3 loop: CASSLETGTMETQYF. The CDR3, as DNA: TGTGCCAGCAGCTTAGAAACCGGGACAATGGAGACCCAGTACTTC.

The chain links TRBV6-5 to TRBJ1-3; 9 nucleotides line up with TRBD1. Per the germline V gene, CDR1 is MNHEY and CDR2 is SVGAGI. The CDR3 spans 15 residues. V dropped 6 bases and J dropped 1; count of bases not matched to a gene: 4. The CDR3 region has the DNA TGTGCCAGCAGCCCGGACAGGGGATCTGGAAACACCATATATTTT. Translating it yields CASSPDRGSGNTIYF.

The table lists this clone with a few counts. This chain connects TRBV7-3 to TRBJ2-1; 13 bases align to TRBD2. Germline-derived CDR1 and CDR2 are SGHTA and FQGTGA. J was trimmed by 3 bases and V by 5 bases; bases with no gene match: 4. The CDR3 is 16 amino acids. The CDR3 protein is CASSQGLAGFYNEQFF. The CDR3 DNA sequence: TGTGCCAGCAGCCAGGGACTAGCGGGGTTCTACAATGAGCAGTTCTTC. The full variable domain, in which reference TRBV7-3 and TRBJ2-1 provide the parts outside the CDR3, is GAGVSQTPSNKVTEKGKYVELRCDPISGHTALYWYRQSLGQGPEFLIYFQGTGAADDSGLPNDRFFAVRPEGSVSTLKIQRTERGDSAVYLCASSQGLAGFYNEQFFGPGTRLTVL.

This chain connects TRBV30 to TRBJ2-7, with D tentatively TRBD1 (7 bases). This CDR3 has 15 residues. Trimming left V 1 base short and J 1 base short, with 14 bases between. CDR1 and CDR2 from the germline V gene are GTSNPN and SVGIG (reference sequence). The chain's CDR3 is CAWSGPGGRSYEQYF. DNA for the CDR3: TGTGCCTGGAGTGGCCCAGGGGGGAGATCCTACGAGCAGTACTTC.

The chain recombines TRBV7-3 with TRBJ2-3; D might be TRBD1 or TRBD2, each matching 5 bases. Germline-derived CDR1 and CDR2 are SGHTA and FQGTGA. Between the trimmed V and J ends, which lost 5 bases and 6 bases, there was a span of 12 bases. The CDR3 has 13 amino acids. The CDR3 DNA is TGTGCCAGCAGCCCTGGGGGACGTGATACGCAGTATTTT. This codes for CASSPGGRDTQYF. The whole variable domain, filled in from reference TRBV7-3 and TRBJ2-3, reads GAGVSQTPSNKVTEKGKYVELRCDPISGHTALYWYRQSLGQGPEFLIYFQGTGAADDSGLPNDRFFAVRPEGSVSTLKIQRTERGDSAVYLCASSPGGRDTQYFGPGTRLTVL.

The chain carries TRBV6-6 and TRBJ2-5, with 7 bases aligning to TRBD1. V dropped 5 bases and J dropped 7; count of bases not matched to a gene: 7. The V gene's germline CDR1 is MNHNY and CDR2 SVGAGI (reference sequence). The CDR3 totals 13 residues. CDR3 sequence (DNA): TGTGCCAGCAGTAGCCACAGGGGAGTGACCCAGTACTTC. It specifies CASSSHRGVTQYF.

The chain uses TRBV12-3 or TRBV12-4 and TRBJ2-7; weak D call: TRBD2 (5 bases). V lost 4 bases and J 3 bases, leaving 7 bases between the germline ends. The CDR3 covers 12 residues. The CDR3 nucleotides read TGTGCCAGCAGTTACGGGAACTACGAGCAGTACTTC. It translates to CASSYGNYEQYF.

The J gene is TRBJ1-5, the V gene TRBV19; 9 bases map to TRBD1. CDR3 size: 17 residues. V shed 3 bases, J shed 0 bases, and the junction held 6 bases outside the gene matches. In germline, CDR1 is LNHDA, CDR2 SQIVND (reference sequence). CDR3 nucleotides: TGTGCCAGTAGTATTCGGGACAGGGTGTATAGCAATCAGCCCCAGCATTTT. Translation gives CASSIRDRVYSNQPQHF.